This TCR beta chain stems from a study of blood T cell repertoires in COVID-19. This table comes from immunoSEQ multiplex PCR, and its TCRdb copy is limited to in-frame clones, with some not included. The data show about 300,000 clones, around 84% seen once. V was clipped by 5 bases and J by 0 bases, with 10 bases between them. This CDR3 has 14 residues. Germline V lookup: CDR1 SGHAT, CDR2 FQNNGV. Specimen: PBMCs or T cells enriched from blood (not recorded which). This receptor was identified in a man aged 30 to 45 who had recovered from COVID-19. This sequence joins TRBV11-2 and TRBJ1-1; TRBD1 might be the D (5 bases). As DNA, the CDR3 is TGTGCCAGCAGCCCCAGGGTATTGAACACTGAAGCTTTCTTT. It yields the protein CASSPRVLNTEAFF.